Below, 4 T cell receptor beta chains from the same sample are listed, as sequenced in a study of blood T cells in healthy people across ages. Together with a sample-barcoded 5' primer, a J-beta primer mix was included in a second PCR lasting about 7 to 12 cycles. TCRdb redid the calling of the 5' RACE reads with MiXCR, one entry per CDR3 protein. The sample records 1.5 million to 1.8 million distinct CDR3 sequences, about 45% being singletons. Input material: blood. These receptors all stem from a woman aged 18-35 years in good health.

V gene TRBV5-1 combines with J gene TRBJ2-2; 13 positions agree with TRBD2. Germline V gives CDR1 SGHRS, CDR2 YFSETQ. This CDR3 has 16 amino acids. With 4 bases clipped from V and 4 bases from J, the junction kept 4 bases outside the gene matches. The CDR3 here is CASSTGLAGATGELFF. CDR3 sequence (DNA): TGCGCCAGCAGCACCGGACTAGCGGGAGCCACCGGGGAGCTGTTTTTT.

This chain joins TRBV10-3 and TRBJ2-5; 7 nucleotides line up with TRBD1. CDR3 size: 14 residues. Germline CDR1 is ENHRY and CDR2 is SYGVKD. The ends lost 10 bases at V and 5 bases at J; junction bases unmatched: 13. CDR3 protein: CATGADRAAETQYF. The CDR3 bases are TGTGCCACCGGGGCTGACAGGGCCGCTGAGACCCAGTACTTC.

Worth noting for this clonotype: Germline and junction disagree at one end, which may indicate a read error. CDR3 sequence (DNA): TGTGCCAGCAGCCGGACAGATTCCTACGAGCGGTACTTC. This sequence encodes CASSRTDSYERYF. The chain recombines TRBV27 with TRBJ2-7; D is possibly TRBD1 (6 bases). Germline CDR1 and CDR2: MNHEY and SMNVEV (reference sequence). The CDR3 sequence is 13 residues long.

This clonotype was found a few times. The genes are TRBV24-1 and TRBJ2-1; D is possibly TRBD1 (6 bases). This CDR3 is built from 15 residues. V was cut by 5 bases and J by 7 bases, with 17 bases left in between. Germline V gives CDR1 KGHDR, CDR2 SFDVKD. DNA of the CDR3: TGTGCCACCAGTGCGAGGGGGAAAGGGCGAAATGAGCAGTTCTTC. As protein: CATSARGKGRNEQFF.